This T cell receptor beta chain was documented in a study of read filtering for tumor transcriptome and immune sequencing. Study background: By R-ISS, stages I, II and III held about 8, 15 and 7 patients. Study observations and caveats: IR-seq and RNA-seq agreed better without single-read clonotypes.

From roughly 0.4 ug of RNA, a library with molecular barcoded alpha/delta and beta/gamma adaptors was made. TCRdb re-derived calls from the reads in MiXCR, one entry per CDR3 protein. The data contain under 80,000 distinct CDR3 sequences, approximately 20% of them singletons. This CDR3 contains 17 residues. Germline V gene sequence: CDR1 MNHNS, CDR2 SASEGT. The V and J ends lost 1 base and 1 base respectively, with 15 bases between them. This clonotype was detected many times. Its antigen is unidentified. This chain links TRBV6-1 with TRBJ2-3; D tentatively reads TRBD1 or TRBD2 (5 bases each). The specimen was a population of CD138-negative cells sorted from bone marrow. The receptor was derived from a donor older than 35 with multiple myeloma. This CDR3 is CASSEGMFGGGTDTQYF. The CDR3 nucleotides read TGTGCCAGCAGTGAAGGGATGTTTGGGGGAGGCACAGATACGCAGTATTTT.